This TCR beta chain was profiled in a study of regulatory T cells in long-lasting Graves disease. Study information: Newly diagnosed Graves' patients took antithyroid drugs under 3 months.

Germline CDR1 and CDR2: MNHEY and SVGEGT. This CDR3 has 16 residues. With 2 bases clipped from V and 1 base from J, the junction kept 6 bases outside the gene matches. As regards this clonotype: Its antigen is undetermined.

Combining iRepertoire HTBI primers with Arm-PCR of CDR3 regions, the authors built TCR beta libraries. Via MiXCR, TCRdb re-called the multiplex PCR reads, giving one row per CDR3 protein. The sample lists about 430,000 distinct CDR3 sequences, 15% occurring once. Regarding the study as a whole: No thyroid tissue was studied; the work used peripheral blood only.

Regarding time point: newly diagnosed GD, antithyroid drugs for less than 3 months. The TCR library was prepared using RNA isolated from PBMCs. The data also belong to a second study, concerning T cells in Graves' hyperthyroidism and ophthalmopathy. From that paper: Calling Graves' hyperthyroidism stable meant ophthalmopathy did not progress within 18 months. Within blood appeared most thyroid clonotypes that had expanded above 0.001.

The chain carries TRBV6-2 or TRBV6-3 and TRBJ2-5; 8 bases fit TRBD2. The receptor was derived from a middle-aged woman with Graves disease. The sequenced sample was peripheral blood mononuclear cells (PBMCs), obtained at new diagnosis, from a patient treated with antithyroid drugs. The CDR3 region is CASSYGAGVSQETQYF. CDR3 DNA: TGTGCCAGCAGTTACGGAGCGGGAGTGAGCCAAGAGACCCAGTACTTC.